Listed below are T cell receptor beta chains from one sample, sequenced in a study of T cells in Graves' hyperthyroidism and ophthalmopathy. TCRdb reprocessed the multiplex PCR reads via MiXCR and lists one record per CDR3 protein. The sample shows around 800,000 distinct CDR3 sequences, around 39% of them seen only once. The sample taken for sequencing was blood. These receptors were collected from a man aged 18-30 years with Graves' hyperthyroidism. Each CDR3 is given with its conserved first and last residue. A D gene is named only where the DNA matches it firmly. Some rows have no size entry. The others give once, few or many, or a class for an expanded clone.

DNA: TGTGCCAGCAGTGGGTGGGGGCCCTACGAGCAGTACTTC
CDR3: CASSGWGPYEQYF
V: TRBV2
size: few
J: TRBJ2-7
D: -

DNA: TGTGCCAGCACTCAAGGGTCAGGGAACACTGAAGCTTTCTTT
CDR3: CASTQGSGNTEAFF
V: TRBV12-3/TRBV12-4
size: many
J: TRBJ1-1
D: -

DNA: TGTGCCACCACCCCTGGGGCAGCCATTTACGAGCAGTACTTC
CDR3: CATTPGAAIYEQYF
V: TRBV6-5
size: -
J: TRBJ2-7
D: -

DNA: TGTGCCAGCAGTTTGGGCGGTTATTCACCCCTCCACTTT
CDR3: CASSLGGYSPLHF
V: TRBV12-3/TRBV12-4
size: few
J: TRBJ1-6
D: -

DNA: TGCGCCAGCAGCCAAGAGATCCCTGGGGCCAACGTCCTGACTTTC
CDR3: CASSQEIPGANVLTF
V: TRBV4-3
size: -
J: TRBJ2-6
D: -

DNA: TGTGCCAGTAGTGGGGAATGGGCCAACGAGCAGTACTTC
CDR3: CASSGEWANEQYF
V: TRBV19
size: -
J: TRBJ2-7
D: -

DNA: TGTGCCAGCAGCTTAAGCCGGCAAGAGACCCAGTACTTC
CDR3: CASSLSRQETQYF
V: TRBV7-3
size: many
J: TRBJ2-5
D: -

DNA: TGTGCCAGCAGCGTAGTGGCAGCTAATTCACCCCTCCACTTT
CDR3: CASSVVAANSPLHF
V: TRBV9
size: many
J: TRBJ1-6
D: -

DNA: TGTGCCACCAGCAGGGCCCGGACAGGGGGGAACGAGCAGTACTTC
CDR3: CATSRARTGGNEQYF
V: TRBV15
size: many
J: TRBJ2-7
D: TRBD1

DNA: TGCAGCTTCGGGACAGGGGTGGACTATGGCTACACCTTC
CDR3: CSFGTGVDYGYTF
V: TRBV29-1
size: -
J: TRBJ1-2
D: TRBD1

DNA: TGTGCCAGCAGTCAGTGGGAAACCACTGAAGCTTTCTTT
CDR3: CASSQWETTEAFF
V: TRBV10-3
size: few
J: TRBJ1-1
D: -

DNA: TGCAGTGCTAGAGATTTGGGAGGAAGCAATCAGCCCCAGCATTTT
CDR3: CSARDLGGSNQPQHF
V: TRBV20-1
size: few
J: TRBJ1-5
D: -

DNA: TGTGCCAGCAGTTTAGGACAGGGAGATAATTCACCCCTCCACTTT
CDR3: CASSLGQGDNSPLHF
V: TRBV5-1
size: -
J: TRBJ1-6
D: TRBD1

DNA: TGTGCCAGCAGCTTCCGGGATGGCAGGTCCTACGAGCAGTACTTC
CDR3: CASSFRDGRSYEQYF
V: TRBV5-6
size: -
J: TRBJ2-7
D: -

DNA: TGTGCTAGTGGTTTGGAACTTTTTCCCGGGGAGCTGTTTTTT
CDR3: CASGLELFPGELFF
V: TRBV12-5
size: -
J: TRBJ2-2
D: -

DNA: TGTGCCAGTAGTCCAAAGGGACAGGGCAACGAGCAGTACTTC
CDR3: CASSPKGQGNEQYF
V: TRBV19
size: few
J: TRBJ2-7
D: TRBD1

DNA: TGTGCCAGCAGCCAAGAGGACGGCGGGCCGGGAGAGACCCAGTACTTC
CDR3: CASSQEDGGPGETQYF
V: TRBV7-9
size: few
J: TRBJ2-5
D: -

DNA: TGCGCCAGCAGGAACAGTGGTGGCTACACCTTC
CDR3: CASRNSGGYTF
V: TRBV10-2
size: many
J: TRBJ1-2
D: -

DNA: TGCAGCGTTCCTCAGACAGGGGGCGCGGAGACCCAGTACTTC
CDR3: CSVPQTGGAETQYF
V: TRBV29-1
size: -
J: TRBJ2-5
D: TRBD1

DNA: TGTGCCACCAGCAGGGTCAGGGGCCAGGCTTCATACGAGCAGTACTTC
CDR3: CATSRVRGQASYEQYF
V: TRBV15
size: -
J: TRBJ2-7
D: -

DNA: TGTGCCAGCAGTTTATACGGGACAGTAAGCGGGACCCAGTACTTC
CDR3: CASSLYGTVSGTQYF
V: TRBV12-3/TRBV12-4
size: -
J: TRBJ2-5
D: TRBD1

DNA: TGTGCCAGCAGGACGGGGACAGATAATTCACCCCTCCACTTT
CDR3: CASRTGTDNSPLHF
V: TRBV2
size: -
J: TRBJ1-6
D: TRBD1

DNA: TGTGCCAGCAGACCACAGGGGGCGATAAACACTGAAGCTTTCTTT
CDR3: CASRPQGAINTEAFF
V: TRBV12-3/TRBV12-4
size: -
J: TRBJ1-1
D: TRBD1

DNA: TGTGCCAGCTCCCCTGGGGTAGGCTCTGGAAACACCATATATTTT
CDR3: CASSPGVGSGNTIYF
V: TRBV9
size: many
J: TRBJ1-3
D: -

DNA: TGCAGTGCTAAAGTCTCTAGCGGAGCGGAGACCCAGTACTTC
CDR3: CSAKVSSGAETQYF
V: TRBV20-1
size: -
J: TRBJ2-5
D: TRBD2

DNA: TGTGCCAGCAGCTTAGCTAACAGGGCTGGCTACACCTTC
CDR3: CASSLANRAGYTF
V: TRBV11-1
size: -
J: TRBJ1-2
D: -

DNA: TGTGCCACCAACTGGAGGGGCGAGCAGTACTTC
CDR3: CATNWRGEQYF
V: TRBV9
size: -
J: TRBJ2-7
D: -

DNA: TGTGCCAGCAGTCCCCTGACAGGGAATCAGCCCCAGCATTTT
CDR3: CASSPLTGNQPQHF
V: TRBV12-3/TRBV12-4
size: -
J: TRBJ1-5
D: TRBD1

DNA: TGCGCCAGCAGCTTACGGACAGGGGCGCGGGATGGCTACACCTTC
CDR3: CASSLRTGARDGYTF
V: TRBV5-1
size: once
J: TRBJ1-2
D: TRBD1

DNA: TGTGCCACCAGCAGTGGCCACCTTAAAGCTTTCTTT
CDR3: CATSSGHLKAFF
V: TRBV15
size: -
J: TRBJ1-1
D: -

DNA: TGCAGTGGAATTAGGGGAGCCAATCAGCCCCAGCATTTT
CDR3: CSGIRGANQPQHF
V: TRBV20-1
size: -
J: TRBJ1-5
D: -

DNA: TGCGCCAGCAGCCAAGACCGACTAGGGATCTACGAGCAGTACTTC
CDR3: CASSQDRLGIYEQYF
V: TRBV4-1
size: few
J: TRBJ2-7
D: -

DNA: TGTGCCAGGCTGCGGGGACCTAACTATGGCTACACCTTC
CDR3: CARLRGPNYGYTF
V: TRBV2
size: many
J: TRBJ1-2
D: -

DNA: TGTGCCAGCAGCCCAGGGACAGGCACAGGCCAGCCCCAGCATTTT
CDR3: CASSPGTGTGQPQHF
V: TRBV7-2
size: few
J: TRBJ1-5
D: TRBD1

DNA: TGCGCCAGCAGCCATGGAGACAGGGGCAATCAGCCCCAGCATTTT
CDR3: CASSHGDRGNQPQHF
V: TRBV4-1
size: -
J: TRBJ1-5
D: TRBD1

DNA: TGTGCCAGCACACCGACAGGGGAAGAGACCCAGTACTTC
CDR3: CASTPTGEETQYF
V: TRBV5-4
size: few
J: TRBJ2-5
D: TRBD1

DNA: TGTGCCAGCAGCTTAGGGCAGGGTGTGCGCACTGAAGCTTTCTTT
CDR3: CASSLGQGVRTEAFF
V: TRBV7-9
size: -
J: TRBJ1-1
D: -

DNA: TGTGCCATCAGTGCCGACAGGGATCGCTCACCCCTCCACTTT
CDR3: CAISADRDRSPLHF
V: TRBV10-3
size: -
J: TRBJ1-6
D: TRBD1

DNA: TGTGCCAGCAGCCCCCGGGAAGGGATCTACGGGCAGTACTTC
CDR3: CASSPREGIYGQYF
V: TRBV7-8
size: -
J: TRBJ2-7
D: -

DNA: TGTGCCAGCAGCTTATTCCCCACTAGCGGGGTCAACACCGGGGAGCTGTTTTTT
CDR3: CASSLFPTSGVNTGELFF
V: TRBV7-2
size: -
J: TRBJ2-2
D: TRBD2

DNA: TGCAGTGCCATAGGCCAGGGGCGGGCCATTTCACCCCTCCACTTT
CDR3: CSAIGQGRAISPLHF
V: TRBV20-1
size: many
J: TRBJ1-6
D: -

DNA: TGTGCCAGCAGCTTGTGGGGAAACAATGAGCAGTTCTTC
CDR3: CASSLWGNNEQFF
V: TRBV7-9
size: -
J: TRBJ2-1
D: -

DNA: TGTGCCAGCTCACTCAACCGGGACAGAGGAGGGCAGCCCCAGCATTTT
CDR3: CASSLNRDRGGQPQHF
V: TRBV9
size: -
J: TRBJ1-5
D: TRBD1

DNA: TGCGCCAGCAGCCCGCGCCACCCGTTGAGCGGCAATCAGCCCCAGCATTTT
CDR3: CASSPRHPLSGNQPQHF
V: TRBV4-1
size: once
J: TRBJ1-5
D: -

DNA: TGCAGTGCTTCCCCTAAGGGCGGGGGCCAAGAGACCCAGTACTTC
CDR3: CSASPKGGGQETQYF
V: TRBV20-1
size: -
J: TRBJ2-5
D: TRBD2

DNA: TGCAGCTGGGGGGGGAGCTCCTACGAGCAGTACTTC
CDR3: CSWGGSSYEQYF
V: TRBV29-1
size: once
J: TRBJ2-7
D: TRBD2

DNA: TGTGCCAGCAGCCTGGGGGGGCTAGCGGGACTTGGCGGGGAGCTGTTTTTT
CDR3: CASSLGGLAGLGGELFF
V: TRBV9
size: -
J: TRBJ2-2
D: TRBD2

DNA: TGTGCCAGCAGGATACAGGGTTACACTGAAGCTTTCTTT
CDR3: CASRIQGYTEAFF
V: TRBV7-2
size: many
J: TRBJ1-1
D: -

DNA: TGTGCTAGTGGTTCACAGGGGGTTGGTGAAGCTTTCTTT
CDR3: CASGSQGVGEAFF
V: TRBV12-3/TRBV12-4
size: -
J: TRBJ1-1
D: TRBD1

DNA: TGTGCCAGCAGTTCTTACCGGGACCTCTCTGGAAACACCATATATTTT
CDR3: CASSSYRDLSGNTIYF
V: TRBV7-8
size: -
J: TRBJ1-3
D: -

DNA: TGTGCCAGCACCATAGGACAGGGGGCGATCACTGAAGCTTTCTTT
CDR3: CASTIGQGAITEAFF
V: TRBV12-3/TRBV12-4
size: once
J: TRBJ1-1
D: TRBD1

DNA: TGTGCCAGCAGTCATCTGGGGGGCTCACCCCTCCACTTT
CDR3: CASSHLGGSPLHF
V: TRBV6-1
size: few
J: TRBJ1-6
D: -

DNA: TGTGCCAGCAGCCAAGGGGGGGTGAGGGATCAGCCCCAGCATTTT
CDR3: CASSQGGVRDQPQHF
V: TRBV7-6
size: many
J: TRBJ1-5
D: -

DNA: TGTGCCAGCAGCTTAGACGTCGGGACAGGAACCTACGAGCAGTACTTC
CDR3: CASSLDVGTGTYEQYF
V: TRBV7-9
size: few
J: TRBJ2-7
D: TRBD1

DNA: TGTGCCAGCAGTAACACCGTAGGGAACACTGAAGCTTTCTTT
CDR3: CASSNTVGNTEAFF
V: TRBV6-6
size: -
J: TRBJ1-1
D: -

DNA: TGTGCCAGCTCACCACCCGACCTCCTGCGCGGCGAGACCCAGTACTTC
CDR3: CASSPPDLLRGETQYF
V: TRBV7-2
size: -
J: TRBJ2-5
D: -

DNA: TGTGCCAGCAGTGATACGCCCGACGCTGTCGGGGAGCTGTTTTTT
CDR3: CASSDTPDAVGELFF
V: TRBV5-4
size: few
J: TRBJ2-2
D: -

DNA: TGTGCCAGCAGCTCGGACAGGGGCTCCTACAATGAGCAGTTCTTC
CDR3: CASSSDRGSYNEQFF
V: TRBV5-5
size: -
J: TRBJ2-1
D: TRBD1

DNA: TGTGCCAGCAGAACCGGGACTAAGAACACCGGGGAGCTGTTTTTT
CDR3: CASRTGTKNTGELFF
V: TRBV14
size: -
J: TRBJ2-2
D: TRBD2